These T cell receptor beta chains were read from a single sample in a study of CD8+ T cells in alopecia areata. Profiling relied on immunoSEQ multiplex PCR, and the TCRdb table lists in-frame clones only, not all of them. The table lists roughly 220,000 clones, around two fifths of them singletons. This specimen consisted of CD4+ T cells sorted from blood, obtained at approximately week 31, from a patient treated with tofacitinib. The receptors shown here come from a human donor with alopecia areata. CDR3s include the opening cysteine and the closing phenylalanine or tryptophan. The order of the fields is D gene, J gene, clone size, V gene, CDR3 protein, CDR3 DNA. D genes are given only for firm matches. Expanded clones get a size class; other rows say once, few or many, or leave the size out.

d_call: -; j_call: TRBJ1-6; clone_size: many; v_call: TRBV2; cdr3_aa: CASRATVNSPLHF; cdr3_nt: TGTGCCAGCAGGGCAACAGTTAATTCACCCCTCCACTTT
d_call: -; j_call: TRBJ1-1; clone_size: -; v_call: TRBV6-1; cdr3_aa: CASSWEGDTEAFF; cdr3_nt: TGTGCCAGCAGTTGGGAGGGGGACACTGAAGCTTTCTTT
d_call: -; j_call: TRBJ2-7; clone_size: -; v_call: TRBV5-1; cdr3_aa: CASSPGGGATYEQYF; cdr3_nt: TGCGCCAGCAGCCCTGGGGGGGGCGCAACCTACGAGCAGTACTTC
d_call: TRBD1; j_call: TRBJ1-6; clone_size: -; v_call: TRBV2; cdr3_aa: CASSDSAGGPSPLHF; cdr3_nt: TGTGCCAGCAGTGACTCGGCAGGGGGTCCTTCACCCCTCCACTTT
d_call: -; j_call: TRBJ2-1; clone_size: -; v_call: TRBV10-3; cdr3_aa: CAISESIRGIYNEQFF; cdr3_nt: TGTGCCATCAGTGAGTCGATACGGGGAATCTACAATGAGCAGTTCTTC
d_call: -; j_call: TRBJ2-2; clone_size: few; v_call: TRBV19; cdr3_aa: CASSGRGNTGELFF; cdr3_nt: TGTGCCAGTAGTGGTAGGGGGAACACCGGGGAGCTGTTTTTT
d_call: TRBD1; j_call: TRBJ2-2; clone_size: -; v_call: TRBV7-9; cdr3_aa: CASSRGDSANTGELFF; cdr3_nt: TGTGCCAGCAGCCGAGGGGACAGTGCGAACACCGGGGAGCTGTTTTTT
d_call: -; j_call: TRBJ2-5; clone_size: few; v_call: TRBV6-1; cdr3_aa: CASKRSNQETQYF; cdr3_nt: TGTGCCAGCAAGCGGTCCAACCAAGAGACCCAGTACTTC
d_call: -; j_call: TRBJ2-7; clone_size: -; v_call: TRBV18; cdr3_aa: CASSVNYEQYF; cdr3_nt: TGTGCCAGCTCAGTAAACTACGAGCAGTACTTC
d_call: -; j_call: TRBJ2-5; clone_size: many; v_call: TRBV5-1; cdr3_aa: CASSLFGGETQYF; cdr3_nt: TGCGCCAGCAGCTTATTTGGGGGAGAGACCCAGTACTTC
d_call: -; j_call: TRBJ1-1; clone_size: -; v_call: TRBV29-1; cdr3_aa: CSVDRGPHTEAFF; cdr3_nt: TGCAGCGTTGATAGGGGCCCCCACACTGAAGCTTTCTTT
d_call: -; j_call: TRBJ1-2; clone_size: -; v_call: TRBV5-1; cdr3_aa: CASSWEDYGYTF; cdr3_nt: TGCGCCAGCAGTTGGGAAGACTATGGCTACACCTTC
d_call: -; j_call: TRBJ2-7; clone_size: few; v_call: TRBV2; cdr3_aa: CASGLDQLGMWTDNYEQYF; cdr3_nt: TGTGCCAGCGGATTGGATCAACTAGGGATGTGGACAGACAACTACGAGCAGTACTTC
d_call: -; j_call: TRBJ2-3; clone_size: -; v_call: TRBV7-8; cdr3_aa: CASGEGWGLSTDTQYF; cdr3_nt: TGTGCCAGCGGTGAAGGATGGGGTCTCAGCACAGATACGCAGTATTTT
d_call: -; j_call: TRBJ1-2; clone_size: -; v_call: TRBV30; cdr3_aa: CAWSPRDYGYTF; cdr3_nt: TGTGCCTGGAGTCCCCGAGACTATGGCTACACCTTC
d_call: -; j_call: TRBJ1-2; clone_size: -; v_call: TRBV9; cdr3_aa: CASSVAWGDYGYTF; cdr3_nt: TGTGCCAGCAGCGTAGCTTGGGGCGACTATGGCTACACCTTC
d_call: -; j_call: TRBJ1-3; clone_size: few; v_call: TRBV15; cdr3_aa: CATSRDGTPGNTIYF; cdr3_nt: TGTGCCACCAGCAGAGACGGGACACCTGGAAACACCATATATTTT
d_call: -; j_call: TRBJ2-3; clone_size: few; v_call: TRBV7-3; cdr3_aa: CASSPEGLPQYF; cdr3_nt: TGTGCCAGCAGCCCCGAGGGCCTGCCGCAGTATTTT
d_call: -; j_call: TRBJ2-3; clone_size: few; v_call: TRBV6-1; cdr3_aa: CASSVGTTTDTQYF; cdr3_nt: TGTGCCAGCAGTGTTGGGACCACCACAGATACGCAGTATTTT
d_call: -; j_call: TRBJ1-4; clone_size: -; v_call: TRBV18; cdr3_aa: CASSPPDSATNEKLFF; cdr3_nt: TGTGCCAGCTCACCACCGGACAGCGCAACTAATGAAAAACTGTTTTTT
d_call: -; j_call: TRBJ2-7; clone_size: -; v_call: TRBV7-9; cdr3_aa: CASSHSSYEQYF; cdr3_nt: TGTGCCAGCAGCCACTCTTCCTACGAGCAGTACTTC
d_call: TRBD1; j_call: TRBJ2-3; clone_size: -; v_call: TRBV5-8; cdr3_aa: CASSLEGGATDTQYF; cdr3_nt: TGTGCCAGCAGCTTGGAAGGGGGCGCCACAGATACGCAGTATTTT
d_call: -; j_call: TRBJ2-2; clone_size: few; v_call: TRBV29-1; cdr3_aa: CSVPRTANTGELFF; cdr3_nt: TGCAGCGTCCCCCGGACAGCGAACACCGGGGAGCTGTTTTTT
d_call: -; j_call: TRBJ1-5; clone_size: -; v_call: TRBV6-5; cdr3_aa: CASSYYRAAQPQHF; cdr3_nt: TGTGCCAGCAGTTACTATCGGGCGGCTCAGCCCCAGCATTTT
d_call: TRBD1; j_call: TRBJ1-4; clone_size: few; v_call: TRBV30; cdr3_aa: CAWSIDRGSEKLFF; cdr3_nt: TGTGCCTGGAGTATTGACAGGGGTTCTGAAAAACTGTTTTTT
d_call: -; j_call: TRBJ1-1; clone_size: once; v_call: TRBV4-1; cdr3_aa: CASSQPPKGRTEAFF; cdr3_nt: TGCGCCAGCAGCCAACCACCCAAGGGCCGCACTGAAGCTTTCTTT
d_call: -; j_call: TRBJ1-2; clone_size: -; v_call: TRBV18; cdr3_aa: CASSPARNYGYTF; cdr3_nt: TGTGCCAGCTCACCAGCCAGAAACTATGGCTACACCTTC
d_call: TRBD2; j_call: TRBJ2-5; clone_size: few; v_call: TRBV29-1; cdr3_aa: CSVGSGRSETQYF; cdr3_nt: TGCAGCGTTGGTAGCGGGAGATCTGAGACCCAGTACTTC
d_call: TRBD1; j_call: TRBJ2-7; clone_size: -; v_call: TRBV11-2; cdr3_aa: CASTSAGGGGKSYEQYF; cdr3_nt: TGTGCCAGCACCTCAGCAGGGGGCGGTGGTAAGTCCTACGAGCAGTACTTC
d_call: -; j_call: TRBJ2-3; clone_size: -; v_call: TRBV5-1; cdr3_aa: CASSFQRSTDTQYF; cdr3_nt: TGCGCCAGCAGCTTCCAGCGGAGCACAGATACGCAGTATTTT